The following is a TCR beta chain sequence with its context. These data belong to a study of PD-L1 blockade in urothelial cancer. For the study at large: Blood analyses occurred 3 weeks (second dose) and 6 weeks post treatment start.

A spike-in of synthetic TCR analog templates was added to each PCR. TCRdb keeps only in-frame clones here, not all; method: immunoSEQ multiplex PCR. The data show fewer than 50,000 clones, more than 80% seen once. The J segment lost 0 bases and the V segment lost 6 bases, leaving 7 bases of the junction unmatched. This CDR3 region has 15 residues. Germline CDR1 and CDR2: SNHLY and FYNNEI. The origin of this receptor is a man aged 65 to 85 with urothelial cancer. The sample consisted of PBMCs, taken around atezolizumab (anti-PD-L1) treatment. The rearrangement uses TRBV2 and TRBJ1-2; 7 nucleotides line up with TRBD1. CDR3 in DNA: TGTGCCAGCAGCCCACGACAGGGAACTAACTATGGCTACACCTTC. This codes for CASSPRQGTNYGYTF.